This is a list of T cell receptor beta chains from one sample in a study of identical twins. TCRdb analysed the 5' RACE reads with MiXCR anew, one entry per CDR3 protein. Of more than 1.5 million distinct CDR3 sequences in the sample, 25% to 35% were seen once. Input material: cord blood. The receptors stem from a newborn girl in good health. Each CDR3 is given with its conserved first and last residue. The D gene is left open where the match is weak.

v_gene	d_gene	CDR3aa
TRBV28	.	CASSSWQGGEKLFF
TRBV24-1	TRBD2	CATSDPTSGRYRTGELFF
TRBV28	.	CASIKTQYF
TRBV20-1	.	CSAPLGEQFF
TRBV20-1	TRBD1	CSAQGQGNYGYTF
TRBV18	.	CASSESEPNTGELFF
TRBV12-3/TRBV12-4	TRBD1	CASSLGWWTGDTEAFF
TRBV25-1	.	CASSKRGDYEQYF
TRBV5-1	.	CASSPNRDGYTF
TRBV9	TRBD1	CASSVGDRGYGYTF
TRBV20-1	TRBD2	CSARLLLGLADNEQFF
TRBV4-1	.	CASSQVRGEGLFTQYF
TRBV5-6	.	CASSLTLGDNYGYTF
TRBV7-9	TRBD1	CASSLDRLSYGYTF
TRBV5-6	TRBD2	CASTGLAGARDNEQFF
TRBV29-1	TRBD1	CSVLTGWLTDTQYF
TRBV11-2	TRBD2	CASTKGLVADTQYF
TRBV7-9	.	CACTLAGETQYF
TRBV6-2/TRBV6-3	.	CASSYRGIYGYTF
TRBV5-1	TRBD2	CASSRTLAASSYNEQFF
TRBV10-1	.	CASSESAEAFF
TRBV6-2/TRBV6-3	.	CASSYTGTHQETQFF
TRBV11-2	TRBD2	CASSLFGGAYNEQFF
TRBV9	.	CASIGETTNEKLFF
TRBV20-1	TRBD2	CSASAAGGLTDTQYF
TRBV20-1	TRBD2	CSARGASGPLTDTQYF
TRBV3-1	TRBD2	CASSQGDGGLAPFYETQYF
TRBV6-1	TRBD1	CASSEAWTGVYGYTF
TRBV12-3/TRBV12-4	.	CASSPPENTLSAYNEQYF
TRBV6-2/TRBV6-3	TRBD2	CASSPILAGIAHEQYF
TRBV4-2	TRBD2	CASSRGRTLDNEQFF
TRBV7-2	.	CASSVFNQPQHF
TRBV3-1	.	CASSQETSYEQYF
TRBV6-5	.	CASSSISWGTEAFF
TRBV27	TRBD2	CASGLGSYNEQFF
TRBV7-8	.	CASSLVVLGGQGTQYF
TRBV6-1	.	CASSEEAGAGEQYF
TRBV27	.	CASSFTANEQYF
TRBV5-1	TRBD2	CASSLVAGGPSIEQYF
TRBV5-1	TRBD1	CASSWGQGPHYGYTF
TRBV28	.	CTSSLTKWTDNEQFF